This T cell receptor beta chain was sequenced during a study of blood T cells in healthy people across ages (dated by TCRdb to the mid-2010s). At the level of the whole study: Template switching captured roughly one uniquely barcoded TCR beta cDNA molecule per two T cells in model experiments. The study measured age-related changes in TCR beta repertoire diversity using deep sequencing normalized with unique cDNA molecular identifiers. Donors were grouped into four age groups: young (average approximately 16 years), middle-aged (around 39), aged (about 60) and long-lived (less than 85). To avoid experimental bias, donors of different ages were spread randomly across the sequencing lanes. Two additional independent replicas of 1 million unique cDNA reads from the same blood draw were analyzed for two donors (one aged 18 to 29 and one aged 80 or older).

Points on this clonotype: This clone's antigen is unknown. No much larger clonotype is one base removed from it; base qualities were not supplied.

What the study reported, not specific to this receptor: Estimates of total diversity based on one million sequenced T cells were considered lower bounds and underestimates. Since profiling was done on bulk unsorted PBMCs, naive and antigen-experienced compartments could not be conclusively compared. The CMV infection status of donors was not known, potentially confounding age-related changes in expanded clonotypes. Compared with the aged group, the long-lived group had more naive CD4+ T cells, fewer expanded clones and increased TCR diversity, a pattern suggesting age selection. Observed TCR beta diversity per million T cells fell roughly linearly with age, and a significant reduction was already apparent by age around 40. There was a strong correlation between observed TCR beta diversity and the percentage of naive T cells measured by flow cytometry.

V and J are truncated by 7 bases and 3 bases respectively, leaving an intervening sequence of 13 bases. CDR1 and CDR2, per the germline V gene, are SGHRS and YFSETQ. CDR3 length: 13 amino acids, cysteine to phenylalanine. The sequence is cut down to CDR3 DNA, 39 bases in frame from base 1. The library came from 5' RACE. These reads were obtained on an Illumina HiSeq 2500. The second PCR ran for about 6 to 11 cycles and used a J-beta primer mix along with a sample-barcoded 5' primer. Each TCR beta cDNA molecule received a unique molecular identifier from a template-switch 5' adaptor carrying 12 random nucleotides. Each sample yielded at least 3 million CDR3-containing paired-end reads. The Mint cDNA synthesis kit, primed by a TRBC-specific oligonucleotide, was used to synthesize first-strand cDNA from all RNA. Following uracil-DNA glycosylase treatment, all cDNA underwent a first 18-cycle PCR with the universal primers M1SS and BC2_uni_R. The authors processed their data as follows. Each sample was normalized by randomly selecting 1 million high-quality reads, each carrying a distinct molecular identifier. Instead of being binned into consensus sequences, reads that shared molecular identifiers were thrown out. MiTCR, run with a Q25 quality threshold and the strictest error-elimination algorithm, handled CDR3 identification, clonotype clustering and error correction. A nonparametric unseen species model with Euler transformation was used to estimate lower-bound total TCR beta diversity. TCRdb passed the public sequencing reads through fastp at Q25 and MiXCR, retaining productive beta sequences. Every distinct CDR3 protein forms one entry, paired with its most common genes and DNA. V and J calls and clone size were set by TCRdb, not the authors. Within this sample are approximately 800,000 distinct CDR3 sequences, with around half of them counted one time only. The top ten constitute about 38% of the sample.

The roughly 38 donors, aged about 6 to 95 years, were systemically healthy Caucasian individuals from Russia. Each donor gave around 9.8 milliliters of peripheral blood, collected into EDTA-treated Vacutainer tubes. Ficoll-Paque density-gradient centrifugation was used to isolate PBMCs, with at least 6 million obtained per sample. Trizol reagent was used to extract total RNA from PBMCs, with at least 6 micrograms per sample. The percentages of naive CD45RAhigh/CD27high T cells were determined by flow cytometry on a PBMC aliquot from every donor. The TCR sequence derives from a man aged 80 or over in good health. The chain is encoded by TRBV5-1 joined to TRBJ1-2; TRBD1 is a weak D gene call, 6 bases matching. Material: blood. The nucleotides read TGCGCCAGCGGGAGGGGGGGCGACTATGGCTACACCTTC. Its protein reads: CASGRGGDYGYTF.